Reported below is one T cell receptor beta chain. What it binds is unknown. The same CDR3 arises from other DNA sequences in this sample as well. This CDR3 is 16 amino acids long. Trimming at V came to 0 bases and at J to 3 bases, leaving 5 bases not matched to a gene. Germline loops: CDR1 SGDLS, CDR2 YYNGEE. This sample is drawn from a study of OX40 agonist ivuxolimab in advanced cancers. Study context: Clinicians treated patients with ivuxolimab, an agonistic anti-OX40 (CD134) antibody. Partial responses occurred in Three dose-escalation patients, one with hepatocellular carcinoma and two with cutaneous melanoma.

TCRdb's copy holds only in-frame clones and misses some; the assay was immunoSEQ multiplex PCR. This sample has over 65,000 clones, with around 90% found just once. Study outcomes and limitations: Still undetermined is the antigen specificity of the expanded peripheral T cells. People who partly responded at 0.1-3.0 mg/kg had some of the least clonal expansion seen.

Sequenced material: CD4+ or CD8+ T cells sorted from blood, taken in a trial of the OX40 agonist ivuxolimab. This TCR was recovered from an adult with an advanced solid tumor such as melanoma, head and neck, liver or kidney cancer. This chain joins TRBV9 and TRBJ2-1; 8 bases line up with TRBD2. The CDR3 loop reads CASSVATSGGYNEQFF. The CDR3 coding sequence is TGTGCCAGCAGCGTAGCTACAAGCGGGGGCTACAATGAGCAGTTCTTC. Full variable domain (outside the CDR3, taken from reference TRBV9 and TRBJ2-1): DSGVTQTPKHLITATGQRVTLRCSPRSGDLSVYWYQQSLDQGLQFLIQYYNGEERAKGNILERFSAQQFPDLHSELNLSSLELGDSALYFCASSVATSGGYNEQFFGPGTRLTVL.